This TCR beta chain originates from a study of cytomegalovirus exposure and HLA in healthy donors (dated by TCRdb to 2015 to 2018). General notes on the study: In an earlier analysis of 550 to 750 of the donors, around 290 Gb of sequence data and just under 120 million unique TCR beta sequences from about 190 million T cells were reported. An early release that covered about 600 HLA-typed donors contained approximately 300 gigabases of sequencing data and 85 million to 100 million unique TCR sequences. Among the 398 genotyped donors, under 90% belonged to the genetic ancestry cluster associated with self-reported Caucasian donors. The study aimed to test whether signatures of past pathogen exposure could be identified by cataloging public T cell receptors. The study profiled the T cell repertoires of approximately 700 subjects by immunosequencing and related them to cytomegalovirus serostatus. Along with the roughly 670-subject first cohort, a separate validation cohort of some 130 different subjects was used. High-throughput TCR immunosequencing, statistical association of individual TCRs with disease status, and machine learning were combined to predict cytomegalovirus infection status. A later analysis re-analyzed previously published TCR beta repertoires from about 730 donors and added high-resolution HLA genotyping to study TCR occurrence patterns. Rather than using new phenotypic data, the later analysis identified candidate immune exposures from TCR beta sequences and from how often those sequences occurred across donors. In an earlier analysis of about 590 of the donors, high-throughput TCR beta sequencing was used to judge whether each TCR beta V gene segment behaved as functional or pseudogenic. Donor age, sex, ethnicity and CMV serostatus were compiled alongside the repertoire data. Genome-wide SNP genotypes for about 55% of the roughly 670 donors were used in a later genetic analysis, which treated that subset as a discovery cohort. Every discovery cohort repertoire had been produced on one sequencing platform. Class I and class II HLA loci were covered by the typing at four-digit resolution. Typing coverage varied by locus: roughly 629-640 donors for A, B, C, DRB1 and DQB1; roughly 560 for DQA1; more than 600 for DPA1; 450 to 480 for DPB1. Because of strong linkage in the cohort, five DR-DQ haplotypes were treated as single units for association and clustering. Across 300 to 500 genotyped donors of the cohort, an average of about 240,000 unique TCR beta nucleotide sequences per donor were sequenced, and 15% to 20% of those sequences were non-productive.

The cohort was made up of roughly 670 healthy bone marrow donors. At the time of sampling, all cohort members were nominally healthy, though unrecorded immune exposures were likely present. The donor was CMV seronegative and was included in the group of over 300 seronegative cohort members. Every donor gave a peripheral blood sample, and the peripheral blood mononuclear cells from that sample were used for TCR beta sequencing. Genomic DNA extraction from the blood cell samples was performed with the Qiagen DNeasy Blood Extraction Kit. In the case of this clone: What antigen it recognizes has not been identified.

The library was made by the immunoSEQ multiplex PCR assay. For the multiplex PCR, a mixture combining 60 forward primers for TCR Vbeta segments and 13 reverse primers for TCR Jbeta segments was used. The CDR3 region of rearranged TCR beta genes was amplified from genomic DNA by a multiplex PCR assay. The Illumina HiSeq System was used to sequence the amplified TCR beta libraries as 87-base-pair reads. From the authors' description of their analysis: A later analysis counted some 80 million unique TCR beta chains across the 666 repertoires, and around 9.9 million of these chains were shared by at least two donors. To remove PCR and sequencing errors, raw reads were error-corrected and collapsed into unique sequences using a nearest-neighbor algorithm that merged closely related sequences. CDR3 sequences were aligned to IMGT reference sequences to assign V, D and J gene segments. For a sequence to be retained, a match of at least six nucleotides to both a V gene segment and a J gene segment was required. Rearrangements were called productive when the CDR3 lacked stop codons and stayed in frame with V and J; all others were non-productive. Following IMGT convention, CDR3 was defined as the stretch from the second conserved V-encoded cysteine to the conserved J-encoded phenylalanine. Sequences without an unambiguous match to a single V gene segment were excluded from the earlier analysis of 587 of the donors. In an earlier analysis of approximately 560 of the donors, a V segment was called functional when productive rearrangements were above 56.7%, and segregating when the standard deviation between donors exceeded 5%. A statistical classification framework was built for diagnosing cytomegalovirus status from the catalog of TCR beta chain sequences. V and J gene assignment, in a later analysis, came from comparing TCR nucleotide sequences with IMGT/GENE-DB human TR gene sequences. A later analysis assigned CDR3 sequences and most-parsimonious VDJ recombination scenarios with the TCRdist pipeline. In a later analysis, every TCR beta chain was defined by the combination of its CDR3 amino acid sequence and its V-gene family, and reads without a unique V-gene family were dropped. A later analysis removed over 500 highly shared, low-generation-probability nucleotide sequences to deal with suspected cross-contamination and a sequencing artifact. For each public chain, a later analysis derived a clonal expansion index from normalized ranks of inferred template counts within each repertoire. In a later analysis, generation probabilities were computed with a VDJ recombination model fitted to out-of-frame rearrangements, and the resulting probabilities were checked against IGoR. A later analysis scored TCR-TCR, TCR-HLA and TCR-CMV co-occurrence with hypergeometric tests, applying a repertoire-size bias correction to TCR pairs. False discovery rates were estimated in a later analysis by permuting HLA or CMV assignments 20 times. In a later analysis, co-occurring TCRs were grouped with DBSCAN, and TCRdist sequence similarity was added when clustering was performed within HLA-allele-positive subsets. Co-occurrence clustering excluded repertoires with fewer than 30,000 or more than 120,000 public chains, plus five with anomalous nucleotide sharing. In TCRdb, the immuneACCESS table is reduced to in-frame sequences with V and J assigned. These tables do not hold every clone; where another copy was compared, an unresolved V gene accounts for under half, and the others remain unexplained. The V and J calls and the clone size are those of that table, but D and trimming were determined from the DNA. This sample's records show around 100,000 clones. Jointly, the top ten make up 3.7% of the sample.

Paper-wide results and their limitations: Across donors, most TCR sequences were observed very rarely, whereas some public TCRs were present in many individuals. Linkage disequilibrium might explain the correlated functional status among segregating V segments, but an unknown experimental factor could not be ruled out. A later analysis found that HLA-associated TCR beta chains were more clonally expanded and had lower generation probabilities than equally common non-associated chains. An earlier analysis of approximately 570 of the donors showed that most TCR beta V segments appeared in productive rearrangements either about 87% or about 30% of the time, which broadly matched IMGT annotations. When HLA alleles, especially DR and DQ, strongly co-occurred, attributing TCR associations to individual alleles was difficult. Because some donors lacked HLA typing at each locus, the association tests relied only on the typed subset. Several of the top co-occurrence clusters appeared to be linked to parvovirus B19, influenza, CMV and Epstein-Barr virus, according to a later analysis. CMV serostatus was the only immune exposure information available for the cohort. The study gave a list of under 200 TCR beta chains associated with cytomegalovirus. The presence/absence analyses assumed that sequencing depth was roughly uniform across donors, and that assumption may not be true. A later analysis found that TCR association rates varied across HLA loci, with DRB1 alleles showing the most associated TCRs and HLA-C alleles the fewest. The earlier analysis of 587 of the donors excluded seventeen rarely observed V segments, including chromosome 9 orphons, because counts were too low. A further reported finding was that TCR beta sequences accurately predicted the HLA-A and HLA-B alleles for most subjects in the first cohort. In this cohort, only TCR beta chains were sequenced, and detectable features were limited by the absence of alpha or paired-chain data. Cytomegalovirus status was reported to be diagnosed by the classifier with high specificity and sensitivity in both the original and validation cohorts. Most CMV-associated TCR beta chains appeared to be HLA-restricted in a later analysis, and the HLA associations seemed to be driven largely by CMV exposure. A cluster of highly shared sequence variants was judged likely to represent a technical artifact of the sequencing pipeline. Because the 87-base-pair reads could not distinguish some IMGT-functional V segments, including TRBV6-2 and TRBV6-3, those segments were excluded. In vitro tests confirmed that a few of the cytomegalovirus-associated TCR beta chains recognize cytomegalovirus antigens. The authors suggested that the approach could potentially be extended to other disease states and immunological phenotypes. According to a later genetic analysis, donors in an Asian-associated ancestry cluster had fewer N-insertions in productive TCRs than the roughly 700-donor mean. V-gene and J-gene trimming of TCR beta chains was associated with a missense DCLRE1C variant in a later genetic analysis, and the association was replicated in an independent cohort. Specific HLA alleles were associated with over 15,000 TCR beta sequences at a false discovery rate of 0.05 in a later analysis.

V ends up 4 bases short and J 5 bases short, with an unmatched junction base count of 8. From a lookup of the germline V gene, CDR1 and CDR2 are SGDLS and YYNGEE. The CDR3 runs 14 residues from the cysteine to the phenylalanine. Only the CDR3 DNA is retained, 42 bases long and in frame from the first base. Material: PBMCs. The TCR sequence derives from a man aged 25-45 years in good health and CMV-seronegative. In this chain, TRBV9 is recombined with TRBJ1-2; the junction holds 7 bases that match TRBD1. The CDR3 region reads CASSPRQGGYGYTF. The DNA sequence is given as TGTGCCAGCAGCCCCCGCCAGGGGGGATATGGCTACACCTTC.